This is a list of T cell receptor beta chains from one sample in a study of identical twins. TCRdb recomputed calls from the 5' RACE reads with MiXCR, one row per CDR3 protein. The sample carries 500,000 to 550,000 distinct CDR3 sequences, approximately 20% recorded once. A further study also used this sample, focusing on yellow fever vaccine responses in identical twins.

Sequencing was done on a sample of CD4+ T cells sorted from blood. These receptors came from a woman aged 18-30 years in good health. Both conserved end residues are part of each CDR3. A D gene is named only where the DNA matches it firmly. The size entry is marked missing in some rows and otherwise reads once, few, many or a size class.

abundance	v_gene	j_gene	d_gene	CDR3aa	CDR3nt
.	TRBV3-1	TRBJ2-1	TRBD2	CASSQRTSGLYNEQFF	TGTGCCAGCAGCCAGAGGACTAGCGGCCTGTACAATGAGCAGTTCTTC
.	TRBV27	TRBJ2-7	TRBD1	CASAAGTGYEQYF	TGTGCCAGCGCCGCGGGGACAGGCTACGAGCAGTACTTC
.	TRBV5-1	TRBJ1-5	.	CASSLAGRDNQPQHF	TGCGCCAGCAGCTTGGCAGGGAGAGACAATCAGCCCCAGCATTTT
.	TRBV27	TRBJ2-1	TRBD2	CASTLSGSAYNEQFF	TGTGCCAGCACCCTTAGCGGGAGCGCCTACAATGAGCAGTTCTTC
many	TRBV6-4	TRBJ2-1	.	CASSDPSGASNEQFF	TGTGCCAGCAGTGATCCCTCCGGGGCTAGCAATGAGCAGTTCTTC
.	TRBV19	TRBJ2-1	.	CASSIVRTTVAQQFF	TGTGCCAGTAGTATAGTTAGGACTACCGTTGCACAGCAGTTCTTC
.	TRBV6-1	TRBJ2-1	.	CASSRAGTLSYNEQFF	TGTGCCAGCAGCCGCGCCGGGACCTTATCCTACAATGAGCAGTTCTTC
.	TRBV29-1	TRBJ1-4	TRBD1	CSVEKPGQALLF	TGCAGCGTTGAAAAACCGGGACAGGCTCTTCTTTTT
.	TRBV6-1	TRBJ2-3	.	CASSDWGRYSTDTQYF	TGTGCCAGCAGTGACTGGGGGAGGTATAGCACAGATACGCAGTATTTT
few	TRBV24-1	TRBJ2-7	.	CATSGKESGYEQYF	TGTGCCACCAGTGGAAAAGAGTCGGGCTACGAGCAGTACTTC
.	TRBV18	TRBJ2-1	TRBD2	CASRLAGAYNEQFF	TGTGCCAGCAGACTAGCGGGGGCGTACAATGAGCAGTTCTTC
.	TRBV11-2	TRBJ2-1	TRBD2	CASSLNPTSGVYEQFF	TGTGCCAGCAGCTTAAATCCGACTAGCGGGGTCTATGAGCAGTTCTTC
.	TRBV5-1	TRBJ1-3	.	CASSLDGPGGSGNTIYF	TGCGCCAGCAGCTTGGACGGGCCCGGGGGATCTGGAAACACCATATATTTT
.	TRBV4-1	TRBJ1-4	.	CASSRGTTMDEKLFF	TGCGCCAGCAGCAGAGGGACAACAATGGATGAAAAACTGTTTTTT
few	TRBV29-1	TRBJ1-1	.	CSAEGPPMNTEAFF	TGCAGCGCCGAAGGGCCCCCAATGAACACTGAAGCTTTCTTT
.	TRBV2	TRBJ2-2	.	CASRADNTGELFF	TGTGCCAGCCGGGCAGATAACACCGGGGAGCTGTTTTTT
.	TRBV11-3	TRBJ1-3	.	CASSNRQDNTIYF	TGTGCCAGCAGCAACCGACAGGATAACACCATATATTTT
.	TRBV5-1	TRBJ2-5	TRBD2	CASSSTTGLRVETQYF	TGCGCCAGCAGTTCTACCACGGGACTAAGGGTTGAGACCCAGTACTTC
few	TRBV24-1	TRBJ2-1	.	CATSDLGDLNNEQFF	TGTGCCACCAGTGATTTGGGGGACTTGAACAATGAGCAGTTCTTC
.	TRBV19	TRBJ2-5	TRBD2	CASSKRRRETRYF	TGTGCCAGTAGTAAGCGCCGGCGGGAGACCCGGTACTTC